These 25 T cell receptor beta chains were all obtained from the same sample, sequenced in a study of blood T cells in healthy people across ages. Using a J-beta primer mix together with a sample-barcoded 5' primer, a second PCR was run for roughly 7 to 11 cycles. TCRdb processed the 5' RACE reads anew with MiXCR; each CDR3 protein has one entry. The data contain about 730,000 distinct CDR3 sequences, around 40% of them singletons. The sequenced sample consisted of blood. All receptors derive from a woman aged 60-70 years in good health.

This chain connects TRBV20-1 to TRBJ2-5; 10 bases align to TRBD2. V was clipped by 8 bases and J by 3 bases; unmatched bases: 9. The germline V gene has CDR1 DFQATT and CDR2 SNEGSKA (reference sequence). The CDR3 runs to 14 residues. The CDR3, as DNA: TGCAGTTTCAACTGGGGACTAGCGAAAGAGACCCAGTACTTC. Protein product: CSFNWGLAKETQYF.

This clonotype has just a few counts. Here the CDR3 reads CASSFPAGTDSGANVLTF. The DNA for the CDR3 is TGTGCCAGCAGCTTCCCCGCCGGGACAGACTCCGGGGCCAACGTCCTGACTTTC. The genes are TRBV4-2 and TRBJ2-6; 7 bases fit TRBD1. This CDR3 has 18 amino acids. The ends lost 5 bases at V and 4 bases at J; junction bases unmatched: 14. Looked up from germline, CDR1 is LGHNA and CDR2 is YNFKEQ.

Concerning this clonotype: Relative to the germline gene, one junction end is altered; a read error may explain this. This chain uses TRBV9 with TRBJ2-1; possibly TRBD1 for D (5 bases). Germline lookup yields CDR1 SGDLS and CDR2 YYNGEE. This CDR3 contains 14 residues. The CDR3 loop is CASSSDISYNGQFF. In DNA, the CDR3 is TGTGCCAGCAGCTCGGACATCTCCTACAATGGGCAGTTCTTC.

The genes are TRBV20-1 and TRBJ2-3, with D possibly TRBD2 on 6 matching bases. The CDR3 is made up of 15 amino acids. The V end lost 3 bases, the J end lost 2 bases, and 15 bases lay between the germline ends. The germline V gene has CDR1 DFQATT and CDR2 SNEGSKA (reference sequence). The CDR3 region is CSAREAGGVTDTQYF. CDR3 in DNA: TGCAGTGCTAGGGAAGCGGGTGGTGTCACAGATACGCAGTATTTT.

The J gene is TRBJ1-2, the V gene TRBV7-9; D gene uncertain. Per germline, CDR1 SEHNR and CDR2 FQNEAQ (reference sequence). The CDR3 runs 14 residues. Trimming shortened V by 0 bases and J by 5 bases, and 10 bases separated the two germline ends. The CDR3 sequence is CASSLALREYGYTF. CDR3 sequence (DNA): TGTGCCAGCAGCTTAGCCCTTAGGGAGTATGGCTACACCTTC.

This sequence joins TRBV9 and TRBJ2-4; 8 positions agree with TRBD2. CDR1 SGDLS and CDR2 YYNGEE come from the germline V gene. The trim removed 0 bases at V and 0 bases at J, leaving 5 bases unmatched. This CDR3 is 17 amino acids long. CDR3 sequence: CASSVGLAGLAKNIQYF. The CDR3 nucleotides are TGTGCCAGCAGCGTAGGGCTAGCGGGTTTAGCCAAAAACATTCAGTACTTC.

In its sample, this clonotype was seen many times. This rearrangement joins TRBV24-1 to TRBJ2-4, with a weak D call TRBD2 (7 bases). The CDR3 is 17 residues long. Trimming left V 6 bases short and J 1 base short, with 18 bases between. The germline V gene encodes CDR1 KGHDR and CDR2 SFDVKD. CDR3 region: CATSSLRGREAKNIQYF. The CDR3 bases are TGTGCCACCAGTTCCCTGAGGGGGAGGGAGGCCAAAAACATTCAGTACTTC.

With respect to this clonotype: A much larger clone is a single base away; this may be a read error. The chain recombines TRBV7-3 with TRBJ1-2; 7 bases map to TRBD1. Germline values: CDR1 SGHTA, CDR2 FQGTGA. The CDR3 extends over 14 amino acids. V trimming: 0 bases; J trimming: 8 bases; junction bases outside the gene matches: 6. The CDR3 nucleotides are TGTGCCAGCAGCTTAACCGGGACAGAAAGGGGCTACACCTTC. Amino acids: CASSLTGTERGYTF.

The rearrangement links TRBV29-1 to TRBJ2-1, with TRBD2 matching 9 bases. The CDR3 spans 14 residues. V was pared by 7 bases and J by 5 bases, with 9 bases of the junction left unmatched. Germline V lookup: CDR1 SQVTM, CDR2 ANQGSEA. The CDR3 DNA reads TGCAGCGGGACAGCTGGCGGGAGGGACAATGAGCAGTTCTTC. Amino acid sequence: CSGTAGGRDNEQFF.

The chain carries TRBV7-9 and TRBJ2-7; D not resolved. The V end was cut by 3 bases, the J end by 3 bases, with 12 bases between. The germline V gene encodes CDR1 SEHNR and CDR2 FQNEAQ (reference sequence). The CDR3 length is 14 residues. CDR3 amino acids: CASSLAGAYYEQYF. As DNA, the CDR3 is TGTGCCAGCAGCTTGGCAGGAGCCTACTACGAGCAGTACTTC.

This chain joins TRBV6-4 and TRBJ1-5; a possible D gene is TRBD1 (5 bases). Germline V CDR1 and CDR2: MRHNA, SNTAGT. This CDR3 comprises 15 residues. Trimming removed 4 bases from V and 1 base from J, with 11 bases in between. This chain's CDR3 is CASSGDGTSNQPQHF. CDR3 DNA: TGTGCCAGCAGTGGGGACGGAACGAGCAATCAGCCCCAGCATTTT.

The chain is built from TRBV5-4 and TRBJ2-5, with 11 bases lining up with TRBD2. The V and J ends lost 1 base and 4 bases, in that order; junction bases with no gene match: 3. CDR1 and CDR2 from the germline V gene are SGHNT and YYREEE (reference sequence). The CDR3 has 15 amino acids. The CDR3 here is CASSLPSGGRETQYF. CDR3 sequence (DNA): TGTGCCAGCAGCTTGCCTAGCGGGGGGAGAGAGACCCAGTACTTC.

This chain uses TRBV28 with TRBJ2-3; tentative D call: TRBD2 (5 bases). The V gene's germline CDR1 is MDHEN and CDR2 SYDVKM. The V and J ends lost 6 bases and 5 bases respectively, with 12 bases between them. The CDR3 loop spans 13 amino acids. CDR3 protein: CASRPSGKDTQYF. In nucleotides, the CDR3 is TGTGCCAGCAGACCTTCCGGGAAAGATACGCAGTATTTT.

The rearrangement joins TRBV20-1 to TRBJ2-1, with 8 bases aligning to TRBD2. In germline, CDR1 is DFQATT, CDR2 SNEGSKA (reference sequence). The J segment lost 7 bases and the V segment lost 3 bases, leaving 20 bases of the junction unmatched. The CDR3 is made up of 18 amino acids. The CDR3 bases are TGCAGTGCTAGCTCTCTATTCGGGCCCCGGGGGGGCTGGAATGAGCAGTTCTTC. The encoded protein is CSASSLFGPRGGWNEQFF.

This chain links TRBV7-3 with TRBJ2-5, with TRBD1 identical over 9 bases. Trimming cost V 2 bases and J 2 bases; bases outside gene matches: 6. CDR1 is SGHTA and CDR2 is FQGTGA in the germline V gene. This CDR3 has 16 residues. CDR3: CASSLVGTGIQETQYF. Here the CDR3 DNA reads TGTGCCAGCAGCTTAGTCGGGACAGGGATTCAAGAGACCCAGTACTTC.

This clonotype has only a few counts. J is TRBJ2-1 and V is TRBV25-1; 8 bases align to TRBD1. The closer fit of TRBJ2-7 to the DNA end suggests the J call may be wrong. From germline, CDR1 is MGHDK and CDR2 SYGVNS. CDR3 length equals 15 residues. The CDR3 DNA is TGTGCCAGCAGCTTAACAGGGGGGTCCTACAATGAGCAGTACTTC. Translating gives CASSLTGGSYNEQYF.

The chain employs TRBV5-1 and TRBJ2-1, with a tentative D call TRBD1 (7 bases). This CDR3 is 13 amino acids long. The V gene lost 5 bases and the J gene lost 9 bases, with 15 bases spanning the gap. Germline V gene data show CDR1 as SGHRS and CDR2 as YFSETQ. CDR3 DNA: TGCGCCAGCAGGATTGACAGGGAGGTTGAGCAGTTCTTC. Translated: CASRIDREVEQFF. The full variable domain, with the rest looked up from reference TRBV5-1 and TRBJ2-1, is KAGVTQTPRYLIKTRGQQVTLSCSPISGHRSVSWYQQTPGQGLQFLFEYFSETQRNKGNFPGRFSGRQFSNSRSEMNVSTLELGDSALYLCASRIDREVEQFFGPGTRLTVL.

V usage is TRBV9 and J usage is TRBJ1-1; 10 nucleotides line up with TRBD1. From germline, CDR1 is SGDLS and CDR2 YYNGEE. CDR3 length: 15 amino acids. Trimming at V came to 3 bases and at J to 4 bases, leaving 6 bases not matched to a gene. The CDR3 sequence is CASSGDRGPSTEAFF. Written as DNA, the CDR3 is TGTGCCAGCAGCGGTGACAGGGGGCCGAGCACTGAAGCTTTCTTT.

CDR3 sequence reads: CASSYPLFVEQYF. The DNA of the CDR3 is TGTGCCAGCAGTTACCCCCTATTTGTGGAGCAGTACTTC. The V gene is TRBV6-2 or TRBV6-3, the J gene TRBJ2-5, with unresolved D. V was cut by 2 bases and J by 11 bases, with 15 bases left in between. Germline V gene lookup returns CDR1 MNHEY and CDR2 SVGEGT. The CDR3 is 13 amino acids.

Regarding this clonotype: One junction end does not reproduce the germline sequence, and a read error may be involved. CDR3 nucleotide sequence: TGTGCCAGCAGCGGATTAGCCGGAAACATTCAGTTCTTT. Protein: CASSGLAGNIQFF. J is TRBJ2-1 and V is TRBV9; no clear D gene. Germline-derived CDR1 and CDR2 are SGDLS and YYNGEE. CDR3 size: 13 residues.

This chain connects TRBV2 to TRBJ1-5; TRBD1 is a possible D gene (6 bases). Germline V gene sequence: CDR1 SNHLY, CDR2 FYNNEI. The CDR3 has 16 residues. V was clipped by 5 bases and J by 0 bases, with 14 bases between them. The CDR3 region is CASSPGTSYSNQPQHF. CDR3 DNA: TGTGCCAGCAGTCCCGGGACATCTTATAGCAATCAGCCCCAGCATTTT.

The chain couples TRBV30 to TRBJ1-4; D is uncertain. The germline V and J ends were trimmed by 2 bases and 2 bases, with 12 bases remaining between them. The CDR3 covers 15 residues. From germline, CDR1 is GTSNPN and CDR2 SVGIG (reference sequence). The chain's CDR3 is CAWSPGKVTNEKLFF. CDR3 sequence (DNA): TGTGCCTGGAGTCCTGGGAAAGTTACTAATGAAAAACTGTTTTTT.

This clonotype has just a few counts. This chain uses TRBV24-1 with TRBJ2-1, with 11 bases that match TRBD2. CDR1 and CDR2 (germline): KGHDR, SFDVKD. J was trimmed by 6 bases and V by 10 bases; bases with no gene match: 10. CDR3 length: 15 residues. CDR3 coding DNA: TGTGCCACTGGCCTAGCGGGAGGATCCCGCAATGAGCAGTTCTTC. This gives the protein CATGLAGGSRNEQFF.

The chain couples TRBV6-6 to TRBJ2-5; D might be TRBD1 or TRBD2, each matching 5 bases. V was clipped by 2 bases and J by 5 bases, with 12 bases between them. CDR1 is MNHNY and CDR2 is SVGAGI in the germline V gene (reference sequence). The CDR3 length is 14 residues. CDR3 amino acids: CASSYPGTEETQYF. CDR3 sequence (DNA): TGTGCCAGCAGTTACCCGGGGACCGAGGAGACCCAGTACTTC.

This rearrangement joins TRBV11-2 to TRBJ2-3; TRBD2 matches at 16 bases. CDR1 and CDR2 (germline): SGHAT, FQNNGV. This CDR3 is built from 17 residues. The V segment lost 6 bases and the J segment 4 bases; nucleotides outside the gene matches: 7. In DNA form, the CDR3 reads TGTGCCAGCAGGGGACTAGCGGGGGGGCGCGGGGCAGATACGCAGTATTTT. Residues: CASRGLAGGRGADTQYF.